Below, one TCR beta chain is given with its context. Its recognized antigen is unknown. There are no base qualities to consult, and no much larger clone falls within one base. The collaborating institutions used their own protocols to collect whole blood in K2EDTA tubes. For TCRbeta analysis, collaborators shipped samples as frozen whole blood, isolated PBMCs, or DNA extracted from either of those sample types. TCRbeta CDR3 regions were amplified from genomic DNA by means of the immunoSEQ Assay, a bias-controlled multiplex PCR. As for the authors' bioinformatics: Nucleated cell counts per sample were estimated from amplification of reference gene primers within the assay. Sequence reads were collapsed and filtered to measure the absolute abundance of every unique TCRbeta CDR3 rearrangement. Productive Simpson clonality was computed per sample as the square root of Simpson's diversity index over productive rearrangements. In TCRdb, the immuneACCESS table is reduced to in-frame sequences with V and J assigned. These tables do not hold every clone; where another copy was compared, an unresolved V gene accounts for under half, and the others remain unexplained. The V and J calls and clone size come from that table; D and trimming were worked out from the DNA. A total of some 48,000 clones appear in this sample, roughly 87% of them only once. Over 2.5% of the sample is in the top ten clones.

The record originates from a study of blood T cell repertoires in COVID-19 (dated by TCRdb to about 2020). About the study as a whole: Samples from collaborators originated in the United States, Italy and Spain and spanned both the acute and convalescent phases of COVID-19. The material from the prospective study consisted of cDNA or gDNA derived from T cells, B-cell-depleted T cells, or PBMCs. Deeply sampled blood TCRbeta repertoires from subjects exposed to, actively infected with, or recovered from COVID-19 were included in the dataset. The repertoires were released in a freely available public database meant as a resource for research on the immune response to SARS-CoV-2. The samples were drawn from two sources: the first 160 participants of the ongoing ImmuneRACE study, and fewer than 1,500 subjects contributed by 6 global collaborators. Nearly every sample came with metadata listing a de-identified subject ID, COVID-19 status, age in years and sex. Where available, HLA class I and class II types were taken from metadata supplied by the sample provider and were not determined by assay-based typing. The full study reports these points: How much clinical and demographic metadata was included differed by source and by participant, and the metadata was provided uncurated.

Measured from the cysteine to the phenylalanine, the CDR3 is 14 residues long. The read is trimmed to its CDR3 DNA, 42 bases read in frame from base 1. CDR1 and CDR2 (SQVTM, ANQGSEA) derive from the germline V gene. A distance of 18 bases separates the germline ends of V and J, which lose 7 bases and 4 bases respectively. The receptor comes from a man over 45 with active COVID-19. The material sequenced was peripheral blood. Rearrangement joined TRBV29-1 to TRBJ2-3; the D gene is perhaps TRBD2, on 5 matching bases. This receptor has the CDR3 CSGQGLLGSDTQYF. In nucleotide form, the sequence is TGCAGCGGCCAAGGACTCCTCGGATCAGATACGCAGTATTTT.